This TCR beta chain was profiled in a study of T cell repertoires in ileal Crohn's disease (dated by TCRdb to 2018 to 2020). Broadly, across the study: Median disease duration was approximately 8.3 years, and around 40% of patients were identified as active smokers at the time of surgery. All patients had surgery for a complication: stricturing disease in about 60% and penetrating disease in around 39%. Roughly half of the patients were given postoperative therapy, with ten to twelve receiving thiopurines and some 19 receiving anti-TNF agents. A prospective multicentre cohort supplied the roughly 57 Crohn's disease patients whose TCR repertoires were analysed. The study ran alongside a multicentre cohort designed to identify predictors of early endoscopic recurrence after ileocolonic resection. Endoscopic postoperative recurrence was defined by a Rutgeerts score above i0. A total of about 170 mucosal samples from roughly 57 patients were sequenced, with samples obtained at several locations on the surgical specimen and at postoperative endoscopy.

Around 460 nanograms of biopsy DNA per sample were submitted for commercial TCRB immunosequencing. CDR3 regions were amplified from genomic DNA by Adaptive Biotechnology using a two-step, amplification bias-controlled multiplex PCR. The first PCR used primers for every V and J gene segment; the second PCR added barcodes and Illumina adapters. An Illumina instrument was used to sequence the CDR3 libraries. The source study handled its data this way. Vendor-provided pipelines were combined with custom analysis of raw data in R/Bioconductor under R version 3.3.0. Clonality, ranging from 0 to 1, was calculated as the inverse of the normalised Shannon entropy of all productive clones. The repertoire share taken up by the top 100 clones defined high-frequency clones, and only clones that passed a 95% confidence test were kept. The Simpson index measured repertoire diversity, and the Morisita-Horn index measured overlap between samples. The table comes from immuneACCESS by way of TCRdb, which keeps in-frame sequences with V and J called. Part of the clones is missing from these tables; in studies checked, under half for an unresolved V gene and the rest for unknown reasons. The V and J calls and clone size are taken from that table; D and trimming were inferred from the DNA. Here the sample has a few thousand clones; roughly 80% occur a single time. The top ten clones comprise 7% to 7.5% of the sample.

What the work shows at the level of the full study, not this receptor alone: Higher percentages of high-frequency clones at the time of surgery were linked to endoscopic recurrence, and every patient with clonality above 26.8% (18/57) had recurrence. Compared with CD4 T cells, sorted CD8 T cells contained more high-frequency clones, which suggests that the mucosal expansions were mostly CD8. Mucosal CD4 and CD8 T cells were sorted and sequenced only in a subgroup of patients, the size of which was not stated. A significantly higher proportion of clonal expansions was observed in active smokers at surgery than in non-smokers (about 25% vs 20%, p=0.02).

Trimming takes 3 bases from V and 8 bases from J, and the germline ends sit 17 bases apart. The CDR3 numbers 15 residues from cysteine through phenylalanine. This entry keeps only the CDR3 DNA: 45 bases, framed from base 1. CDR1 MGHRA and CDR2 YSYEKL are derived from the germline V gene. To be eligible, patients had to be adults with ileal or ileocolonic Crohn's disease and an indication for ileocolonic resection. Before DNA extraction, whole ileal mucosal biopsies were kept frozen at -80 degrees C. A TRizol-based method was used to extract genomic DNA from the frozen whole biopsies, and the DNA was quantified with a NanoDrop 2000 spectrophotometer. Comment on this clone: This receptor's antigen is unknown. Base qualities are not at hand, and no much larger clone is one base apart.

The TCR originated in an adult with Crohn's disease. Recombination linked TRBV4-1 to TRBJ2-1; the D gene is perhaps TRBD2, on 6 matching bases. The source material was ileal tissue. The nucleotides read TGCGCCAGCAGCCAGGGACTGTTCGGGGGAGATGAGCAGTTCTTC. Its amino acids are CASSQGLFGGDEQFF.